This TCR beta chain derives from a study of cytomegalovirus exposure and HLA in healthy donors (dated by TCRdb to the late 2010s). Background for the entire study: An earlier analysis of more than 550 of the donors reported approximately 280 Gb of sequence data and approximately 120 million unique TCR beta sequences obtained from approximately 180 million T cells. Several DR-DQ haplotypes were treated as single units for association and clustering because of strong linkage in the cohort. A later genetic analysis used genome-wide SNP genotypes for about three fifths of the roughly 700 donors, treating that subset as a discovery cohort. Donor age, sex, ethnicity and CMV serostatus were compiled together with the repertoire data. Class I and class II HLA loci were covered by the typing at four-digit resolution. About 280 gigabases of sequencing data and around 80 million unique TCR sequences made up an early release that covered roughly 670 HLA-typed donors. A later analysis re-analyzed previously published TCR beta repertoires from 550 to 700 donors and added high-resolution HLA genotyping to study TCR occurrence patterns. Among some 400 genotyped donors of the cohort, an average of around 240,000 unique TCR beta nucleotide sequences were sequenced per donor, roughly a sixth of them non-productive. The number of typed donors differed by locus: about 620-630 for A, B, C, DRB1 and DQB1; 522 for DQA1; fewer than 610 for DPA1; and 400 to 480 for DPB1. In the later analysis, no new phenotypic data were used to find candidate immune exposures; instead, reliance was placed on TCR beta sequences and their occurrence across donors. All discovery cohort repertoires had been generated on a single sequencing platform. An earlier analysis of several hundred of the donors applied high-throughput TCR beta sequencing to assess whether each TCR beta V gene segment acted as functional or pseudogenic. A separate validation cohort of roughly 130 different subjects was used in addition to the roughly 700-subject first cohort. The study used immunosequencing to profile the T cell repertoires of approximately 650 subjects and linked those repertoires to cytomegalovirus serostatus. To predict cytomegalovirus infection status, the study brought together high-throughput TCR immunosequencing, statistical association of individual TCRs with disease status, and machine learning. Of the 300 to 500 genotyped donors, 81% were placed in the genetic ancestry cluster associated with self-reported Caucasian donors. The aim of the study was to test whether cataloging public T cell receptors could identify signatures of past pathogen exposure.

Libraries came from the immunoSEQ multiplex PCR assay. The multiplex PCR relied on a mix of 60 forward primers for TCR Vbeta segments and 13 reverse primers for TCR Jbeta segments. A multiplex PCR assay on genomic DNA amplified the CDR3 region of rearranged TCR beta genes. Amplified TCR beta libraries were sequenced as 87-base-pair reads on the Illumina HiSeq System. Turning to the authors' computational methods: In a later analysis, tens of millions of unique TCR beta chains were counted across the 650 to 700 repertoires, and roughly 9.9 million of these chains were shared by at least two donors. A nearest-neighbor algorithm error-corrected the raw reads and collapsed the reads into unique sequences, merging closely related sequences to remove PCR and sequencing errors. To assign V, D and J gene segments, CDR3 sequences were aligned to IMGT reference sequences. For a sequence to be retained, a match of at least six nucleotides to both a V gene segment and a J gene segment was required. Rearrangements were called productive when the CDR3 lacked stop codons and stayed in frame with V and J; all others were non-productive. CDR3 was defined by IMGT convention, running from the second conserved V-encoded cysteine to the conserved J-encoded phenylalanine. Sequences without an unambiguous match to a single V gene segment were excluded from the earlier analysis of approximately 560 of the donors. In an earlier analysis of a few hundred of the donors, a V segment was called functional when productive rearrangements were above 56.7%, and segregating when the standard deviation between donors exceeded 5%. A statistical classification framework was built for diagnosing cytomegalovirus status from the catalog of TCR beta chain sequences. A later analysis assigned V and J genes by comparing TCR nucleotide sequences with IMGT/GENE-DB human TR gene sequences. Using the TCRdist pipeline, a later analysis assigned CDR3 sequences along with most-parsimonious VDJ recombination scenarios. In a later analysis, each TCR beta chain was defined by its CDR3 amino acid sequence together with its V-gene family, and reads without a unique V-gene family were excluded. To address suspected cross-contamination and a sequencing artifact, a later analysis removed 450 to 700 highly shared, low-generation-probability nucleotide sequences. In a later analysis, a clonal expansion index for each public chain was calculated from normalized within-repertoire ranks of inferred template counts. Generation probabilities in a later analysis came from a VDJ recombination model fitted to out-of-frame rearrangements, and those results were checked against IGoR. In a later analysis, hypergeometric tests were used to score TCR-TCR, TCR-HLA and TCR-CMV co-occurrence, with a repertoire-size bias correction applied to TCR pairs. To estimate false discovery rates, a later analysis permuted the HLA or CMV assignments 20 times. In a later analysis, co-occurring TCRs were grouped using DBSCAN, and TCRdist sequence similarity was added for clustering within HLA-allele-positive subsets. Repertoires with fewer than 30,000 or more than 120,000 public chains were left out of co-occurrence clustering, as were about five repertoires with anomalous nucleotide sharing. TCRdb took over this immuneACCESS table, retaining in-frame rearrangements with V and J assigned. Such tables are incomplete; in checked studies, under half of the missing clones stem from an unresolved V gene, and the remainder is unexplained. That table furnishes V, J and clone size, whereas the DNA furnished D and trimming. This sample gives approximately 140,000 clones in total; 81% of them show up just once. Around 0.67% of the sample belongs to the ten largest clones.

The study at large found these results: In vitro tests confirmed that a few of the cytomegalovirus-associated TCR beta chains recognize cytomegalovirus antigens. A later analysis found that HLA-associated TCR beta chains were more clonally expanded and had lower generation probabilities than equally common non-associated chains. An association between a missense DCLRE1C variant and V-gene and J-gene trimming of TCR beta chains was found in a later genetic analysis and replicated in an independent cohort. The only immune exposure information available for the cohort was CMV serostatus. According to a later analysis, most CMV-associated TCR beta chains appeared to be HLA-restricted, and the HLA associations seemed to be driven largely by CMV exposure. A further reported finding was that TCR beta sequences accurately predicted the HLA-A and HLA-B alleles for most subjects in the first cohort. According to a later analysis, TCR association rates differed among HLA loci, with DRB1 alleles showing the most associated TCRs and HLA-C alleles showing the fewest. The classifier was reported to diagnose cytomegalovirus status with high specificity and sensitivity in both the original cohort and the validation cohort. While some public TCRs were present in many individuals, most TCR sequences turned up only very rarely across donors. An earlier analysis of approximately 500 of the donors showed that most TCR beta V segments appeared in productive rearrangements either about 87% or about 30% of the time, which broadly matched IMGT annotations. In the study, about 150 TCR beta chains were listed as associated with cytomegalovirus. The cohort was sequenced for TCR beta chains only, and without alpha or paired-chain data the features that could be detected were limited. Several of the top co-occurrence clusters appeared to be linked to parvovirus B19, influenza, CMV and Epstein-Barr virus, according to a later analysis. Some IMGT-functional V segments, including TRBV6-2 and TRBV6-3, could not be distinguished by the 87-base-pair reads and were therefore excluded. Because HLA typing was missing for some donors at each locus, association tests included only the typed subset. A later genetic analysis reported fewer N-insertions in productive TCRs among donors in an Asian-associated ancestry cluster than the roughly 670-donor mean. In a later analysis, about 17,000 TCR beta sequences were associated with specific HLA alleles at a false discovery rate of 0.05. When HLA alleles, especially DR and DQ, strongly co-occurred, attributing TCR associations to individual alleles was difficult. A group of highly shared sequence variants was considered likely to be a technical artifact of the sequencing pipeline. Because counts were too low, fewer than 20 rarely observed V segments, including chromosome 9 orphons, were excluded from the earlier analysis of about 500 of the donors. Correlated functional status among segregating V segments might be attributable to linkage disequilibrium, but an unknown experimental factor could not be ruled out. Sequencing depth was assumed to be roughly uniform across donors in the presence/absence analyses, though that assumption may not hold. The authors suggested that the approach could potentially be extended to other disease states and immunological phenotypes.

The cohort consisted of 670 or so healthy bone marrow donors. Cohort members were all nominally healthy when sampled, although unrecorded immune exposures were likely present. The donor tested CMV seronegative, placing the donor among the 352 seronegative members of the cohort. A peripheral blood sample was provided by each donor, and peripheral blood mononuclear cells were used for TCR beta sequencing. Genomic DNA extraction from the blood cell samples was performed with the Qiagen DNeasy Blood Extraction Kit. Cut back by 6 bases and 1 base, the V and J ends lie 16 bases apart. From the cysteine through the phenylalanine, the CDR3 covers 16 amino acids. CDR3 DNA only is kept here, 48 bases in frame from base 1. The germline V gene (reference sequence) gives CDR1 as LNHDA and CDR2 as SQIVND. In this sample, this clone turned up a few times. It lacks a known antigen. Base qualities are missing; no much larger clone stands one base away.

This receptor was obtained from a man aged 18 to 29 in good health and CMV-seronegative. Specimen: PBMCs. The V gene is TRBV19 and the J gene is TRBJ1-5; TRBD1 is possibly the D segment (5 matching bases). Here is the DNA: TGTGCCAGTAGCGAAATCAGGGTATTAAGCAATCAGCCCCAGCATTTT. It is translated as CASSEIRVLSNQPQHF.